This T cell receptor beta chain was captured by sequencing in a study of immune evolution from preneoplasia to lung adenocarcinoma. Study in general: HLA loss of heterozygosity: about 7% AIS, approximately 15% MIA, around 35% ADC, none AAH.

Sequencing was performed with immunoSEQ multiplex PCR; in TCRdb, only in-frame clones are kept and a portion is missing. The sample includes around 39,000 clones, 74% of them seen just once. Germline values: CDR1 DFQATT, CDR2 SNEGSKA (reference sequence). The ends lost 3 bases at V and 6 bases at J; junction bases unmatched: 2. The CDR3 totals 11 residues. The sequenced sample consisted of FFPE invasive lung adenocarcinoma tissue. The TCR comes from a person aged 55-75 years with lung adenocarcinoma. The V gene is TRBV20-1, the J gene TRBJ2-7; 7 bases line up with TRBD1. The CDR3 spells CSASYRGEQYF. The CDR3 nucleotides read TGCAGTGCTAGTTACAGGGGCGAGCAGTACTTC.